This TCR beta chain was sequenced during a study of T cell repertoires in cytomegalovirus infection. TCRdb re-called the reads with MiXCR, one entry per CDR3 protein. The sample records about 920,000 distinct CDR3 sequences, around 31% being singletons. Study-wide results and caveats: Dominating the ex vivo response were TCR beta clonotypes that were CMV-specific and HLA-C-restricted.

To note about this clonotype: Its antigen is as yet unknown.

V dropped 2 bases and J dropped 1 base, with 14 bases sitting between them. CDR1 and CDR2 (germline): MNHEY, SVGEGT. The CDR3 spans 16 residues. The chain employs TRBV6-2 or TRBV6-3 and TRBJ2-5; D is possibly TRBD2 (5 bases). This clonotype was sampled from a human donor in good health (CMV status not recorded). Some clones in this sample may be carry-over from other donors' samples. The sequencing here drew on cultured CD8+ T cells from PBMCs, taken from culture after CMV antigen stimulation. CDR3: CASSYPPEELQETQYF. The CDR3 DNA is TGTGCCAGCAGTTACCCCCCGGAGGAACTCCAAGAGACCCAGTACTTC.